The present TCR beta chain was sequenced within a study of blood T cell repertoires in COVID-19. Turning to the study itself: Acute and convalescent COVID-19 specimens originated in the United States, Italy and Spain. T cells, B-cell-depleted T cells, or PBMCs provided the cDNA or gDNA that served as material.

As handled by the study authors: By means of reference gene primer amplification, nucleated cell counts were estimated. Profiling relied on immunoSEQ multiplex PCR, and the TCRdb table lists in-frame clones only, not all of them. The D gene and trimming were derived from the DNA, and the V and J assignments and clone size from that table. The data show about 94,000 clones, with about 74% seen just once and under 50% held by the top ten. V was trimmed by 7 bases and J by 1 base, leaving 17 bases between them. CDR3 size: 16 residues. Germline loops: CDR1 MDHEN, CDR2 SYDVKM. The sequence was obtained from a human donor in a cohort sampled during active COVID-19. The chain combines TRBV28 with TRBJ1-5; maybe TRBD1 (5 bases). Sequenced sample: peripheral blood. CDR3 nucleotide sequence: TGTGCCAGCAAAGCGGGGGACGGGGGGAGCAATCAGCCCCAGCATTTT. Translating it yields CASKAGDGGSNQPQHF. Based on the CDR3 plus reference TRBV28 and TRBJ1-5, the full variable domain is DVKVTQSSRYLVKRTGEKVFLECVQDMDHENMFWYRQDPGLGLRLIYFSYDVKMKEKGDIPEGYSVSREKKERFSLILESASTNQTSMYLCASKAGDGGSNQPQHFGDGTRLSIL.